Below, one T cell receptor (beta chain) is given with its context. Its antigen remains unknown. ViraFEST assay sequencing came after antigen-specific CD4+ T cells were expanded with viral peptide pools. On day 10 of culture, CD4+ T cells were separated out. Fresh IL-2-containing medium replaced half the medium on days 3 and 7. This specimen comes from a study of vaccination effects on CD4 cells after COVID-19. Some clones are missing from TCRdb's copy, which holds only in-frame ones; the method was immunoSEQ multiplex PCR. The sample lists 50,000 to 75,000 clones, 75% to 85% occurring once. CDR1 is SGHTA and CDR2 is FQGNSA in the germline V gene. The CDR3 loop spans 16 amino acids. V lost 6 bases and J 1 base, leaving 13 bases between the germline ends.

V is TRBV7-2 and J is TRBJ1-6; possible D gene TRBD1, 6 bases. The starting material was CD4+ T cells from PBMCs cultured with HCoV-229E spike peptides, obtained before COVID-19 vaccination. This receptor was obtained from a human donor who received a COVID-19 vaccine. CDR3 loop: CASSQRQGSYNSPLHF. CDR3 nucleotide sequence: TGTGCCAGCAGTCAACGGCAGGGGTCCTATAATTCACCCCTCCACTTT.